Below, one TCR beta chain is given with its context. The CDR3 is 14 amino acids. V lost 5 bases, J lost 7 bases, and 7 bases stayed unmatched. Germline CDR1 and CDR2: MNHEY and SVGAGI. The data stem from a study of blood T cell repertoires in COVID-19. Across the study: COVID-19 samples collected from the United States, Italy and Spain covered acute and convalescent phases. T cells, B-cell-depleted T cells, or PBMCs supplied cDNA or gDNA.

As originally analysed: Scientists estimated how many nucleated cells there were by amplifying reference gene primers. Assay used: immunoSEQ multiplex PCR; TCRdb lists only in-frame clones, some missing. The DNA was the basis for D and trimming; V, J and clone size are from that table. Of around 60,000 clones in the sample, roughly 90% are singletons; the top ten hold about 1.3%. The receptor comes from a man aged 55 to 70 with acute or convalescent COVID-19. The specimen sequenced was peripheral blood. This sequence joins TRBV6-5 and TRBJ1-2, with 10 bases identical to TRBD1. CDR3 loop: CASSPGTGERGYTF. As DNA, the CDR3 is TGTGCCAGCAGTCCCGGGACAGGGGAACGTGGCTACACCTTC.